This T cell receptor (beta chain) is drawn from a study of blood T cell repertoires in COVID-19. Generated by immunoSEQ multiplex PCR, the TCRdb table keeps only in-frame clones and is missing some. Of around 200,000 clones in the sample, around 88% were seen once. The study recruited people aged 18 to 89 years across more than 20 US areas. Grouping used clinical history reported by participants in a survey and questionnaire. CDR1 is SGDLS and CDR2 is YYNGEE in the germline V gene. This CDR3 is 14 amino acids long. The ends lost 5 bases at V and 5 bases at J; junction bases unmatched: 8. This TCR derives from a man aged 40-49 years with acute COVID-19. This rearrangement joins TRBV9 to TRBJ2-7; 9 bases align to TRBD1. Sequencing was performed on PBMCs or T cells enriched from blood (not recorded which). CDR3 protein: CASRPGTGSHEQYF. The CDR3, as DNA: TGTGCCAGCAGGCCCGGGACAGGGTCCCACGAGCAGTACTTC.